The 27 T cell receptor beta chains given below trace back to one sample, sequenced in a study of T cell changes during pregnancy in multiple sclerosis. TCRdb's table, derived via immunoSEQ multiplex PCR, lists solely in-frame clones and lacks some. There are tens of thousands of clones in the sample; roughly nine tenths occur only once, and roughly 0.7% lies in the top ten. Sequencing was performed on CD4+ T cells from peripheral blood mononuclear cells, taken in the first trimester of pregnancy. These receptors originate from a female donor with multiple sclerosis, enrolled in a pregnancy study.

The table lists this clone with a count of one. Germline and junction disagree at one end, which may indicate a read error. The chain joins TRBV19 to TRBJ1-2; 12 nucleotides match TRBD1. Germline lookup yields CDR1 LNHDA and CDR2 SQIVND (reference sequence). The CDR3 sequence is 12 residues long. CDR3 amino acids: CASSLGTGGIYF. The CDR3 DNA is TGTGCCAGTAGTCTCGGGACAGGGGGCATCTACTTC.

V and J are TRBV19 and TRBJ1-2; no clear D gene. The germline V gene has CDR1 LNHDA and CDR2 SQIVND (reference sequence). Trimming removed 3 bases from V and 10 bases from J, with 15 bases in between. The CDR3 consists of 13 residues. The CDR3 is CASSMGHNGDYTF. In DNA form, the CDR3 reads TGTGCCAGTAGTATGGGCCACAACGGGGACTACACCTTC.

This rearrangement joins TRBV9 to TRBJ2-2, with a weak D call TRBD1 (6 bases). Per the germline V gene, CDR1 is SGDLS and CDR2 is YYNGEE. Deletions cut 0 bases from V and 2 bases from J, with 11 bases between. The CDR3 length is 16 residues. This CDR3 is CASSVVGQSNTGELFF. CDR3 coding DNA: TGTGCCAGCAGCGTAGTTGGACAGTCCAACACCGGGGAGCTGTTTTTT.

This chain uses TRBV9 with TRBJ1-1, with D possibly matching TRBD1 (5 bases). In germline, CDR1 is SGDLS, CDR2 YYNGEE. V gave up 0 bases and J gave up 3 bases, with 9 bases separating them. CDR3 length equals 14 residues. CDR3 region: CASSVEGGDTEAFF. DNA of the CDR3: TGTGCCAGCAGCGTAGAAGGAGGGGACACTGAAGCTTTCTTT. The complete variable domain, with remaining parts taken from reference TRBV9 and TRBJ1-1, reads DSGVTQTPKHLITATGQRVTLRCSPRSGDLSVYWYQQSLDQGLQFLIQYYNGEERAKGNILERFSAQQFPDLHSELNLSSLELGDSALYFCASSVEGGDTEAFFGQGTRLTVV.

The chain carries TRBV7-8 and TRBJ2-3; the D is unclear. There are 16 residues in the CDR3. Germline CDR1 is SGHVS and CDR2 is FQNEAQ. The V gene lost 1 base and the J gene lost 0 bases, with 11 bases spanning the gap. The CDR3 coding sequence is TGTGCCAGCAGCTTAGGTGCTCCTACTAGCACAGATACGCAGTATTTT. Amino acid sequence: CASSLGAPTSTDTQYF.

CDR3 bases: TGTGCCGAAGGCAGGGACACCTACGAGCAGTACTTC. This gives the protein CAEGRDTYEQYF. The rearrangement links TRBV6-6 to TRBJ2-7; possible D gene TRBD1, 6 bases. V lost 11 bases, J lost 2 bases, and 13 bases lay in between. Germline lookup yields CDR1 MNHNY and CDR2 SVGAGI (reference sequence). This CDR3 contains 12 residues.

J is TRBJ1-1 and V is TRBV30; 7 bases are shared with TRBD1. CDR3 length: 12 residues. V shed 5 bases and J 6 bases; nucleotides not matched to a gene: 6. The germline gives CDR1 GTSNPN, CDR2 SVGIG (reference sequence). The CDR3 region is CAWGQATPEAFF. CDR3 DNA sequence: TGTGCCTGGGGACAGGCGACGCCTGAAGCTTTCTTT.

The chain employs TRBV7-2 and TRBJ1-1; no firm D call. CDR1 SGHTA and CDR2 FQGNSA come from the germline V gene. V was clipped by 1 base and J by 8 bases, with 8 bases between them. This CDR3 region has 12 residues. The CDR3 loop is CASSLERSEAFF. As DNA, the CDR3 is TGTGCCAGCAGCTTAGAACGGAGCGAAGCTTTCTTT.

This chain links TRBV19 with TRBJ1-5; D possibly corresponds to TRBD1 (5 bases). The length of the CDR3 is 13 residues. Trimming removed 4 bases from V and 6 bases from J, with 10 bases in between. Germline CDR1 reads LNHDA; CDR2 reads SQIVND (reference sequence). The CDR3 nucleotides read TGTGCCAGTAGTAGCTCCAGGGTTCAGCCCCAGCATTTT. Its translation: CASSSSRVQPQHF.

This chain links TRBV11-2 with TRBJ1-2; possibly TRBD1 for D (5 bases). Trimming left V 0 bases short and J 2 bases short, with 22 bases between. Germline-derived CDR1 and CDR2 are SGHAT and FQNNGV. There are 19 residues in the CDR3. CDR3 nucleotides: TGTGCCAGCAGCTTAGATGGTGGTTACAGTGCTGACAGAAACTATGGCTACACCTTC. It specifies CASSLDGGYSADRNYGYTF.

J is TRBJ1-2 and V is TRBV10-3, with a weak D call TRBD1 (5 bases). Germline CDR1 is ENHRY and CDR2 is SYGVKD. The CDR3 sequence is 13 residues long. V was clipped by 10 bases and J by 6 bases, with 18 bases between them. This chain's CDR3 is CATERGGVDGYTF. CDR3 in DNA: TGTGCCACCGAAAGGGGAGGGGTGGATGGCTACACCTTC.

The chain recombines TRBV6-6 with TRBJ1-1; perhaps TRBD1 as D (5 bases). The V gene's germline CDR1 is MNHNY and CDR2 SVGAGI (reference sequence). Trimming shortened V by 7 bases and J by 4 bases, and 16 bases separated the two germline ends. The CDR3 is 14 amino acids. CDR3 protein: CASITQTRGTEAFF. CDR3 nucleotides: TGTGCCAGCATTACACAGACAAGGGGCACTGAAGCTTTCTTT.

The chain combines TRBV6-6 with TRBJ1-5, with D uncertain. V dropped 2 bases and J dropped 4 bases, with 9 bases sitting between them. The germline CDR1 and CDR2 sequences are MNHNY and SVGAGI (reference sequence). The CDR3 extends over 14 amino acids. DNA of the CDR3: TGTGCCAGCAGTTACGCGTCGGGGAATCAGCCCCAGCATTTT. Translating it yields CASSYASGNQPQHF.

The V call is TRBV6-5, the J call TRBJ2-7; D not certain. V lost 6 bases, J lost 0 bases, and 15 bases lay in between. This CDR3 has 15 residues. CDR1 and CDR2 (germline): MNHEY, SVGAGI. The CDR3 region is CASSLQSFSSYEQYF. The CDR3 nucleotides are TGTGCCAGCAGCCTCCAGTCCTTCAGCTCCTACGAGCAGTACTTC.

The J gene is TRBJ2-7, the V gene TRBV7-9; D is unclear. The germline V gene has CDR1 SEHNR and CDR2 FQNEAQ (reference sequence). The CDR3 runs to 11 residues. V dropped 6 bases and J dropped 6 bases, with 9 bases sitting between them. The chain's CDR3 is CASRRVREQYF. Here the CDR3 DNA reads TGTGCCAGCAGGCGAGTGCGCGAGCAGTACTTC.

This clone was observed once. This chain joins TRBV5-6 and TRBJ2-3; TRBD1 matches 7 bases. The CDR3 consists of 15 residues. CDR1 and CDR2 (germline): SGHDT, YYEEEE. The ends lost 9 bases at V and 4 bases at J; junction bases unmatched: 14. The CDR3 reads CATSDRAKIADTQYF. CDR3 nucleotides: TGTGCCACTTCCGACAGGGCGAAAATCGCAGATACGCAGTATTTT.

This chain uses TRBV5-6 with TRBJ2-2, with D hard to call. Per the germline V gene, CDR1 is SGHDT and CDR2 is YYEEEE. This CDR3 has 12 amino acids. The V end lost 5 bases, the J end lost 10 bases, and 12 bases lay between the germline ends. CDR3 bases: TGTGCCAGCAGTTCTACCCGCGTGGAGCTGTTTTTT. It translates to CASSSTRVELFF.

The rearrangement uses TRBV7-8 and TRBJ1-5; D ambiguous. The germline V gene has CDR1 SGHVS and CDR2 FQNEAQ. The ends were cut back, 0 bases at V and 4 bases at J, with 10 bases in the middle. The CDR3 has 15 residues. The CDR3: CASSLAAGANQPQHF. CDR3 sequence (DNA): TGTGCCAGCAGCTTAGCGGCAGGTGCTAATCAGCCCCAGCATTTT.

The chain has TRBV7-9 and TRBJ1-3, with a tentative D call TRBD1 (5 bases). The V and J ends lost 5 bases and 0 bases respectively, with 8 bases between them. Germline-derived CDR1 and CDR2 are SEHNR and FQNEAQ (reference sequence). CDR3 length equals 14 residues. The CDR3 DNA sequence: TGTGCCAGCAGCCGACAGCTCTCTGGAAACACCATATATTTT. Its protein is CASSRQLSGNTIYF.

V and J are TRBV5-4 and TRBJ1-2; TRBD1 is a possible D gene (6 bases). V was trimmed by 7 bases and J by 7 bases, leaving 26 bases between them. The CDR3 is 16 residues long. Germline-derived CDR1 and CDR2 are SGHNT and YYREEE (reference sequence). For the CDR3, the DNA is TGTGCCAGCTACAAAACCCATCAGGGGCGGATCGGTGGCTACACCTTC. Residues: CASYKTHQGRIGGYTF.

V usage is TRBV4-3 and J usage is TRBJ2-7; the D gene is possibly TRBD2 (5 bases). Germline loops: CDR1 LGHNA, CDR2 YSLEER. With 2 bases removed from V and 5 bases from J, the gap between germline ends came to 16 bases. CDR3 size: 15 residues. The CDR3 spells CASSQRAREGDEQYF. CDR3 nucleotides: TGCGCCAGCAGCCAACGGGCTCGAGAGGGCGACGAGCAGTACTTC.

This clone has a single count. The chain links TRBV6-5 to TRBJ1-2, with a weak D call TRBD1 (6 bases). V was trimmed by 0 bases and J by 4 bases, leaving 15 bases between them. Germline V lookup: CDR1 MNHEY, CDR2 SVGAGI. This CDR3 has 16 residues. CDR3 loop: CASSYSGGGLTYGYTF. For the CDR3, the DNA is TGTGCCAGCAGTTACTCTGGGGGGGGGCTCACCTATGGCTACACCTTC.

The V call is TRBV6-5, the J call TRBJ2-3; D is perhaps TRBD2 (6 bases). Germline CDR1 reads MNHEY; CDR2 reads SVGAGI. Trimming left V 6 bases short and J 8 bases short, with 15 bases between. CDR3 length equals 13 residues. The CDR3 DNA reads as TGTGCCAGCAGAATCTCCCGGAGGGGTACGCAGTATTTT. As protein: CASRISRRGTQYF.

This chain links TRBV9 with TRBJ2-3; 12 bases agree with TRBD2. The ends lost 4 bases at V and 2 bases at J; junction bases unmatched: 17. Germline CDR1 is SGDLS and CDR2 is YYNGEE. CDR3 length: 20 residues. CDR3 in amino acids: CASSFPLAGGQRSDTDTQYF. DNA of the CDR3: TGTGCCAGCAGCTTTCCACTAGCGGGGGGCCAGAGATCGGACACAGATACGCAGTATTTT.

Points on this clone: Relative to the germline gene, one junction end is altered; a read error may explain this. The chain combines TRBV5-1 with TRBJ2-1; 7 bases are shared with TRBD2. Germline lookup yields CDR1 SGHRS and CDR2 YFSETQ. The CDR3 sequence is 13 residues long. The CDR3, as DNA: TGCGCCAGCAGCCCTACTCCGGCCGACGGGAGGCTCTTC. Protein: CASSPTPADGRLF.

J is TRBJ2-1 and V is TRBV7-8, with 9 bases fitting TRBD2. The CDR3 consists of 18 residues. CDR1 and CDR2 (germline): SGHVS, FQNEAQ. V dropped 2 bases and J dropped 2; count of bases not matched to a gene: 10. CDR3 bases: TGTGCCAGCAGCTTAAATTCGGCGGGGGGGCCGCCCTACAATGAGCAGTTCTTC. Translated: CASSLNSAGGPPYNEQFF.

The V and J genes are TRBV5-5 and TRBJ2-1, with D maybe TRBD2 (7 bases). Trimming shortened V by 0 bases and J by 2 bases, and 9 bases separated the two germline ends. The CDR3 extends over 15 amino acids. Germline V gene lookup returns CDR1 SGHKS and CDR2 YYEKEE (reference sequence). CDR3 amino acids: CASSLEGGPYNEQFF. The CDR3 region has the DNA TGTGCCAGCAGCTTGGAGGGGGGGCCCTACAATGAGCAGTTCTTC.